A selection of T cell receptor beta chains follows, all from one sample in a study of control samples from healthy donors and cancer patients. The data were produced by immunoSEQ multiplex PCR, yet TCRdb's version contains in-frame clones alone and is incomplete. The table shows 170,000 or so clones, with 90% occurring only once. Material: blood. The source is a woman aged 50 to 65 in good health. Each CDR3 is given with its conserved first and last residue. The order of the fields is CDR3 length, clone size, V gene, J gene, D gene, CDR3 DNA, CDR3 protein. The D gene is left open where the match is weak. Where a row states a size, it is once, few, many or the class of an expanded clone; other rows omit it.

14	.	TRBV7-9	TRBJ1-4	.	TGTGCCAGCAGCTTAGGGCAGGGGAATGAAAAACTGTTTTTT	CASSLGQGNEKLFF
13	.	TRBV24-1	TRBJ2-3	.	TGTGCCACCAGTGTGGGAACTACAGATACGCAGTATTTT	CATSVGTTDTQYF
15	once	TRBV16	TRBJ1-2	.	TGTGCCAGCAGCCAATCTCGGGGGCGGGTTGATGGCTACACCTTC	CASSQSRGRVDGYTF
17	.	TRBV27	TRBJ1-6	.	TGTGCCAGCAGTTTATCCCTGGCGAGAACACCCAATTCACCCCTCCACTTT	CASSLSLARTPNSPLHF
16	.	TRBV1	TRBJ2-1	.	TGCACCAGCAGCCAAGATAATTGCGGGGGGGGGAATGAGCAGTTCTTC	CTSSQDNCGGGNEQFF
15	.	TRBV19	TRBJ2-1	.	TGTGCCAGTAGTATGAACTCGGGCCAGTACAATGAGCAGTTCTTC	CASSMNSGQYNEQFF
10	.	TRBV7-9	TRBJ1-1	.	TGTGCCAGCAACCACTTGGTAGCTTTCTTT	CASNHLVAFF
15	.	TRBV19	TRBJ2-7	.	TGTGCCAGTAGTATTGGGGATTTACACTCCTACGAGCAGTACTTC	CASSIGDLHSYEQYF
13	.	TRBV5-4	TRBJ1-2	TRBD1	TGTGCCAGCAGCTTGCAGGGGGCCTATGGCTACACCTTC	CASSLQGAYGYTF
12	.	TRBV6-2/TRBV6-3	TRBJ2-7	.	TGTGCCAGCACCCCGACAGGATACGAGCAGTACTTC	CASTPTGYEQYF
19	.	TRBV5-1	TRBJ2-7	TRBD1	TGCGCCAGCAGCTTGGGGCGCAGGGGGTCCCTAGCCGTGTCCTACGAGCAGTACTTC	CASSLGRRGSLAVSYEQYF
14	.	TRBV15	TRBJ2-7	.	TGTGCCACCAGCAGAGATACTGCAGGTCGAGAGCAGTACTTC	CATSRDTAGREQYF
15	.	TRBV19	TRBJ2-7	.	TGTGCCAGTAGGCCCGGGCCAGAGTACCTTTACGAGCAGTACTTC	CASRPGPEYLYEQYF
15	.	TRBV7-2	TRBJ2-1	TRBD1	TGTGCCAGCCGTAAGGCAGGGGGCACCTACAATGAGCAGTTCTTC	CASRKAGGTYNEQFF
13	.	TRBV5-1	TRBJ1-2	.	TGCGCCAGCAGCTTGGCCGGTAACTATGGCTACACCTTC	CASSLAGNYGYTF
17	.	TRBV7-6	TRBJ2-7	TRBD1	TGTGCCAGCAGCTTAGCGACCCGGGACAGGGGAACTCTAAAGCAGTACTTC	CASSLATRDRGTLKQYF
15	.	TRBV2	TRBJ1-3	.	TGTGCCAGCAGAGCTCAGGTACTCTCTGGAAACACCATATATTTT	CASRAQVLSGNTIYF
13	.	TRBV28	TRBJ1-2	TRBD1	TGTGCCAGCAGTTGGGGACAGAACTATGGCTACACCTTC	CASSWGQNYGYTF
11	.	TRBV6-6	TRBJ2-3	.	TGTGCCAGCAGTTCGACAGATACGCAGTATTTT	CASSSTDTQYF
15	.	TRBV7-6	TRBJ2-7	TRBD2	TGTGCCAGCAGCTCCCAACTAGCGGGAATCCACGAGCAGTACTTC	CASSSQLAGIHEQYF
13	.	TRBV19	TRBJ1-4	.	TGTGCCACTGGACGGGACCGTGAAGAAAAACTGTTTTTT	CATGRDREEKLFF
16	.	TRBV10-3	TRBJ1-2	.	TGTGCCATCAGCGGATACAGTAAACAGGACCGCTATGGCTACACCTTC	CAISGYSKQDRYGYTF
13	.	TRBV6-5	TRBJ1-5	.	TGTGCCAGCAGTTACTCAAAGGATCAGCCCCAGCATTTT	CASSYSKDQPQHF
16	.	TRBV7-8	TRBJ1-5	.	TGTGCCAGCAGCTTAGGGTCCCCGCTTAGGGGTCAGCCCCAGCATTTT	CASSLGSPLRGQPQHF
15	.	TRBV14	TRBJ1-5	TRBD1	TGTGCCAGCGACCAAATAGGCAGGGGGCGACAGCCCCAGCATTTT	CASDQIGRGRQPQHF
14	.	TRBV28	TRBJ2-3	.	TGTGCCATCCTTCCAGGCACATTTGGCGATACGCAGTATTTT	CAILPGTFGDTQYF
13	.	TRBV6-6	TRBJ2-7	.	TGTGCCAGCAGTTACGAGAGCTCCTACGAGCAGTACTTC	CASSYESSYEQYF
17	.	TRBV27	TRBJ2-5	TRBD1	TGTGCCAGCAGTTTGGAAGGTCACCGGGACAGTGAAGAGACCCAGTACTTC	CASSLEGHRDSEETQYF
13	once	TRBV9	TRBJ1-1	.	TGTGCCAGCAGCCTAGGGTGGCTTACTGAAGCTTTCTTT	CASSLGWLTEAFF
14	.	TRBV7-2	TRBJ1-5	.	TGTGCCAGCAGCCCCCGGGTTTCGAATCAGCCCCAGCATTTT	CASSPRVSNQPQHF
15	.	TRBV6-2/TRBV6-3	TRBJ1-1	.	TGTGCCAGCAGTTACAGTATCGCATCAGGAACTGAAGCTTTCTTT	CASSYSIASGTEAFF
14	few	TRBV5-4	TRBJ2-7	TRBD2	TGTGCCAGCAGCTTGATGGGGGGGAGCTACGAGCAGTACTTC	CASSLMGGSYEQYF
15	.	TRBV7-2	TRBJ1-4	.	TGTGCCAGCAGCTCTGAAGACAGCCCGTATGAAAAACTGTTTTTT	CASSSEDSPYEKLFF
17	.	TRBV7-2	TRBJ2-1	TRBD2	TGTGCCAGCAGCTTATATCGGACTAGCGGGTGGAACAATGAGCAGTTCTTC	CASSLYRTSGWNNEQFF
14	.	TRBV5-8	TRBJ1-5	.	TGTGCCAGCAGCTTTTTAGGCGGGGATCAGCCCCAGCATTTT	CASSFLGGDQPQHF
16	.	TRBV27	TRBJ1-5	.	TGTGCCAGCAGTTTATCCCTGACAGAACGCAATCAGCCCCAGCATTTT	CASSLSLTERNQPQHF
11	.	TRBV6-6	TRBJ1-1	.	TGTGCCAGCAGCCACGGGGGGGAAGCTTTCTTT	CASSHGGEAFF
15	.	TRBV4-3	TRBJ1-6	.	TGCGCCAGCAGCCAAGATCAGATTGGGGGCCTCACCCTCCACTTT	CASSQDQIGGLTLHF
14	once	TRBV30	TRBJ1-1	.	TGTGCCTGGAGTGTATGGAGGGGGGGAGGTGAAGCTTTCTTT	CAWSVWRGGGEAFF
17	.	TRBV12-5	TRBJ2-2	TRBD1	TGTGCTAGTGGTTTGGTACTGGGACAGGAGAACACCGGGGAGCTGTTTTTT	CASGLVLGQENTGELFF
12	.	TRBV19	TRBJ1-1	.	TGTGCCAGTGGTGACAGAGACACTGAAGCTTTCTTT	CASGDRDTEAFF
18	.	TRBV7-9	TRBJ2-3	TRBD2	TGTGCCAGCAGCCCCTTTCCTATAGCGGGGGCCCGCACAGATACGCAGTATTTT	CASSPFPIAGARTDTQYF
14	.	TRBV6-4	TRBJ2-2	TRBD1	TGTGCCAGCGGGACAGGGGCGAACACCGGGGAGCTGTTTTTT	CASGTGANTGELFF
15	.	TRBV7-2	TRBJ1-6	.	TGTGCCAGCAGCTTATCGGTCGAAGGGACTTGGGGACTCCACTTT	CASSLSVEGTWGLHF
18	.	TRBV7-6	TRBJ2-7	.	TGTGCCAGCAGCTTAGAACAGGCGCGACTTGGAAGCTCCTACGAGCAGTACTTC	CASSLEQARLGSSYEQYF
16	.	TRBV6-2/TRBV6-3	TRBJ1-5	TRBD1	TGTGCCAGCAGTTACTTGGGCAGGGGGATCAATCAGCCCCAGCATTTT	CASSYLGRGINQPQHF
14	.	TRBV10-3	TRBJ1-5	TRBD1	TGTGCCATCAGGGGGACAGATAGCAATCAGCCCCAGCATTTT	CAIRGTDSNQPQHF
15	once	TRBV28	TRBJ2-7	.	TGTGCCAGCACCAAACCGTTGGGGAGAGTATACGAGCAGTACTTC	CASTKPLGRVYEQYF
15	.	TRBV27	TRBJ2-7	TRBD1	TGTGCCAGCAGCCTCGGGACAGGGTATTCTTACGAGCAGTACTTC	CASSLGTGYSYEQYF
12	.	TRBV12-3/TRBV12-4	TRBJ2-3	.	TGTGCCAGCAGACTTAGCACAGATACGCAGTATTTT	CASRLSTDTQYF
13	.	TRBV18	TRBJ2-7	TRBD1	TGTGCCAGCTCAGACAGGGGGTCGGGGGAGCAGTACTTC	CASSDRGSGEQYF
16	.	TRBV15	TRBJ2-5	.	TGTGCCACCAGCAGAGAAGCCAGAATACCCCAAGAGACCCAGTACTTC	CATSREARIPQETQYF
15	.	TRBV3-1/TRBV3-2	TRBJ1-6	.	TGTGCCAGCAGCTTCGGACGTCATAGCGATTCACCCCTTCACTTT	CASSFGRHSDSPLHF
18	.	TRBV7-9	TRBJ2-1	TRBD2	TGTGCCAGCAGCCTACGTAGCGGGGCGTACCTGTTTTTTAATGAGCAGTTCTTC	CASSLRSGAYLFFNEQFF
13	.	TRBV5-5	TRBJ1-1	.	TGTGCCAGCAGCTTGGAGCAGAACACTGAAGCTTTCTTT	CASSLEQNTEAFF
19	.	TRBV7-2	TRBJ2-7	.	TGTGCCAGCAGCTTAAAAGGGAGCGGGACAGAAATTTACTCCTACGAGCAGTACTTC	CASSLKGSGTEIYSYEQYF
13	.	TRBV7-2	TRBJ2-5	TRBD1	TGTGCCAGCAGCGCGGGACAGGCGGAGACCCAGTACTTC	CASSAGQAETQYF
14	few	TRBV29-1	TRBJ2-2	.	TGCAGCGTCAGGGGTGCAGGCAGGACCGGGGAGCTGTTTTTT	CSVRGAGRTGELFF